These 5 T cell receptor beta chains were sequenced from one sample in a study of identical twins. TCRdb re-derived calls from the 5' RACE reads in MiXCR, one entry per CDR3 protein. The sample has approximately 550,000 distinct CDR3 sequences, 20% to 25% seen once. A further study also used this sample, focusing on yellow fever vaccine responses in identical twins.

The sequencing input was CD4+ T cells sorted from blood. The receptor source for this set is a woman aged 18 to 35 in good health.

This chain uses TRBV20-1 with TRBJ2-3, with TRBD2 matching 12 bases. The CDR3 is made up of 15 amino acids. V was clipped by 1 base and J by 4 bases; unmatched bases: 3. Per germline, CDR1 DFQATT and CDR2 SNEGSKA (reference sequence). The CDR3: CSARGGLAGPDTQYF. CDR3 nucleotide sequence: TGCAGTGCTAGAGGGGGACTAGCGGGCCCAGATACGCAGTATTTT.

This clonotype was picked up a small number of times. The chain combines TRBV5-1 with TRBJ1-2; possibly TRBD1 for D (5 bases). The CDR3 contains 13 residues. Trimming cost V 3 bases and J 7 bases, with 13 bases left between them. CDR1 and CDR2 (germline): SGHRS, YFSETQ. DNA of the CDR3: TGCGCCAGCAGCTGGGACGTAAGAAGTGGCTACACCTTC. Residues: CASSWDVRSGYTF.

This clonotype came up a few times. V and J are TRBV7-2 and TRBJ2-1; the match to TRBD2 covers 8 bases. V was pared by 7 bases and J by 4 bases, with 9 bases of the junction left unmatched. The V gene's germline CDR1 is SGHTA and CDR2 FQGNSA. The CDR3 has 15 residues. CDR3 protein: CASTLLAGAYNEQFF. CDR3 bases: TGTGCCAGCACCCTTCTAGCGGGCGCGTACAATGAGCAGTTCTTC.

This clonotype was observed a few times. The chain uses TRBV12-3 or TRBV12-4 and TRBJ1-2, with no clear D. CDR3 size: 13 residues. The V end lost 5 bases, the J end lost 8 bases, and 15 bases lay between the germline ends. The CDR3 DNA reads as TGTGCCAGCAGTCCGAGAGGCAGCTCCGGCTACACCTTC. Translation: CASSPRGSSGYTF.

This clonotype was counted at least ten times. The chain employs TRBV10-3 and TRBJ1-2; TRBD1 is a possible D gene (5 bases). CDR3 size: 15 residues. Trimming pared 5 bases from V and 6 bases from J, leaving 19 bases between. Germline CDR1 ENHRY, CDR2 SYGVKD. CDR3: CAISFDGKGTNGYTF. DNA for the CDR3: TGTGCCATCAGTTTTGACGGGAAGGGGACTAATGGCTACACCTTC.